Presented here are 13 T cell receptor beta chains from one specimen sequenced in a study of OX40 agonist ivuxolimab in advanced cancers. Repertoires were generated with immunoSEQ multiplex PCR, while TCRdb's copy carries only in-frame clones and drops some. Among about 64,000 clones, more than 80% were seen once, and the ten largest hold approximately 2.2%. The specimen comprised CD4+ or CD8+ T cells sorted from blood, sampled in a trial of the OX40 agonist ivuxolimab. The source of these receptors is an adult with an advanced solid tumor such as melanoma, head and neck, liver or kidney cancer.

The V and J genes are TRBV2 and TRBJ1-6; the D gene is possibly TRBD1 (5 bases). Germline lookup yields CDR1 SNHLY and CDR2 FYNNEI. Trimming left V 0 bases short and J 10 bases short, with 7 bases between. The CDR3 covers 13 residues. DNA of the CDR3: TGTGCCAGCAGTGAAGCTGGGGGATCACCCCTCCACTTT. This gives the protein CASSEAGGSPLHF. Full variable domain (outside the CDR3, taken from reference TRBV2 and TRBJ1-6): EPEVTQTPSHQVTQMGQEVILRCVPISNHLYFYWYRQILGQKVEFLVSFYNNEISEKSEIFDDQFSVERPDGSNFTLKIRSTKLEDSAMYFCASSEAGGSPLHFGNGTRLTVT.

V usage is TRBV6-1 and J usage is TRBJ1-6, with 9 bases aligning to TRBD1. Losses at the gene ends were 6 bases for V and 8 bases for J; bases not matched to a gene: 5. The CDR3 is 14 residues long. CDR1 is MNHNS and CDR2 is SASEGT in the germline V gene. The CDR3 loop is CASRTGGSDSPLHF. The CDR3 coding sequence is TGTGCCAGCAGGACAGGGGGGTCTGATTCACCCCTCCACTTT.

This sequence joins TRBV4-3 and TRBJ2-3; the match to TRBD2 covers 8 bases. Trimming removed 0 bases from V and 3 bases from J; junction bases left unmatched: 8. The germline gives CDR1 LGHNA, CDR2 YSLEER. This CDR3 comprises 17 residues. The CDR3: CASSQDQAGGLTDTQYF. The CDR3 region has the DNA TGCGCCAGCAGCCAAGATCAGGCGGGGGGCCTTACAGATACGCAGTATTTT.

The chain uses TRBV19 and TRBJ2-7, with 12 bases matching TRBD2. V shed 4 bases, J shed 1 base, and the junction held 8 bases outside the gene matches. Germline V lookup: CDR1 LNHDA, CDR2 SQIVND (reference sequence). This CDR3 spans 17 amino acids. Here the CDR3 reads CASSKRTSGMGSYEQYF. In DNA, the CDR3 is TGTGCCAGTAGTAAAAGGACTAGCGGGATGGGGTCCTACGAGCAGTACTTC.

V gene TRBV7-5 combines with J gene TRBJ2-7; the D call in the table, TRBD1, was not verified against the DNA. TRBV7-5 is classified as a pseudogene. CDR3 length equals 13 residues. The chain's CDR3 is CARSDRTSYEQYF. In DNA form, the CDR3 reads TGTGCCAGAAGTGACAGGACGTCCTACGAGCAGTACTTC.

The chain uses TRBV7-2 and TRBJ2-3; TRBD1 aligns across 8 bases. Germline loops: CDR1 SGHTA, CDR2 FQGNSA. The length of the CDR3 is 15 residues. The V gene end was trimmed by 2 bases and the J gene end by 3 bases; junction bases not matched to a gene: 4. CDR3 DNA sequence: TGTGCCAGCAGCTTAAGGACAGGGAGAACAGATACGCAGTATTTT. Protein: CASSLRTGRTDTQYF. Full variable domain (remainder filled in from reference TRBV7-2 and TRBJ2-3): GAGVSQSPSNKVTEKGKDVELRCDPISGHTALYWYRQSLGQGLEFLIYFQGNSAPDKSGLPSDRFSAERTGGSVSTLTIQRTQQEDSAVYLCASSLRTGRTDTQYFGPGTRLTVL.

The sample holds a few counts of this clone. CDR3 amino acids: CASSPRQGSGANVLTF. The CDR3 nucleotides read TGTGCCAGTAGTCCCCGTCAGGGGTCTGGGGCCAACGTCCTGACTTTC. The gene calls are TRBV19 and TRBJ2-6, with D maybe TRBD1 (6 bases). This CDR3 is 16 amino acids long. Germline-derived CDR1 and CDR2 are LNHDA and SQIVND (reference sequence). The V gene lost 5 bases and the J gene lost 1 base, with 12 bases spanning the gap.

The chain has TRBV11-2 and TRBJ2-2; 10 bases agree with TRBD2. Per germline, CDR1 SGHAT and CDR2 FQNNGV. The length of the CDR3 is 15 residues. V dropped 2 bases and J dropped 6; count of bases not matched to a gene: 3. In DNA, the CDR3 is TGTGCCAGCAGCTTACTAGCGGGAGAGCCCGGGGAGCTGTTTTTT. As protein: CASSLLAGEPGELFF.

The chain uses TRBV7-2 and TRBJ1-4, with TRBD1 identical over 7 bases. V shed 4 bases, J shed 8 bases, and the junction held 7 bases outside the gene matches. The CDR3 has 14 residues. Per the germline V gene, CDR1 is SGHTA and CDR2 is FQGNSA. The DNA of the CDR3 is TGTGCCAGCAGCTCGGGACAGAGTTGGGAAAAACTGTTTTTT. This codes for CASSSGQSWEKLFF.

The rearrangement uses TRBV5-6 and TRBJ1-1, with 9 bases lining up with TRBD1. Germline V CDR1 and CDR2: SGHDT, YYEEEE. The CDR3 is made up of 12 amino acids. V shed 4 bases and J 14 bases; nucleotides not matched to a gene: 9. CDR3 amino acids: CASSPGQGLGFF. The CDR3 DNA follows: TGTGCCAGCAGCCCGGGACAGGGCCTAGGGTTCTTT.

The chain joins TRBV6-5 to TRBJ1-6; 7 bases are a match to TRBD1. The V gene end was trimmed by 3 bases and the J gene end by 3 bases; junction bases not matched to a gene: 2. The CDR3 contains 15 residues. Germline CDR1 MNHEY, CDR2 SVGAGI. CDR3 sequence (DNA): TGTGCCAGCAGTTATGGGACAGTCTATAATTCACCCCTCCACTTT. Its translation: CASSYGTVYNSPLHF.

CDR3 DNA sequence: TGCGCCAGCAGCGGAGGACAGGGGGTAGCTGAAGCTTTCTTT. Protein sequence: CASSGGQGVAEAFF. The rearrangement joins TRBV5-1 to TRBJ1-1, with 10 bases that match TRBD1. CDR1 and CDR2 (germline): SGHRS, YFSETQ. After removal of 4 bases from V and 6 bases from J, the junction contained 6 bases not matched to a gene. The CDR3 extends over 14 amino acids.

This rearrangement joins TRBV7-2 to TRBJ1-5; perhaps TRBD1 as D (5 bases). V shed 7 bases and J shed 1 base, with 14 bases lying between them. Germline V gene sequence: CDR1 SGHTA, CDR2 FQGNSA. The CDR3 consists of 15 residues. This CDR3 reads CASTLGGGSNQPQHF. CDR3 DNA: TGTGCCAGCACTTTGGGTGGGGGGAGCAATCAGCCCCAGCATTTT.